This T cell receptor beta chain derives from a study of CD8 T cells in Susac syndrome. The sequenced target, TCR beta, came from blood CD8+ and CD4+ T cells. The multiple sclerosis control cohort comprised treatment-naive individuals presenting with stable or active relapsing-remitting disease. In contrast to the negatively isolated CD8+ and CD4+ T cells, TEMRA cells were FACS-enriched. The RNA input was roughly 0.45 to 1 ug, and it was reverse transcribed with random hexamers. The authors amplified TCR beta CDR3 across 54 Vbeta and 13 Jbeta using immunoSEQ multiplex PCR. TCRdb recomputed calls from the immunoSEQ multiplex PCR reads with MiXCR, one row per CDR3 protein. The table includes about 300,000 distinct CDR3 sequences, approximately 89% detected once. The CDR3 is 17 amino acids. Germline V gene data show CDR1 as SGHTA and CDR2 as FQGNSA. Deletions cut 3 bases from V and 2 bases from J, with 19 bases between.

Sequenced: CD8+ T cells from PBMCs. This TCR derives from a human donor with multiple sclerosis. The rearrangement links TRBV7-2 to TRBJ2-5, with D possibly being TRBD2 (7 bases). The CDR3 DNA is TGTGCCAGCAGCTTCCCCGGTGTAGGGGGAGGGCAAGAGACCCAGTACTTC. Amino acid sequence: CASSFPGVGGGQETQYF.